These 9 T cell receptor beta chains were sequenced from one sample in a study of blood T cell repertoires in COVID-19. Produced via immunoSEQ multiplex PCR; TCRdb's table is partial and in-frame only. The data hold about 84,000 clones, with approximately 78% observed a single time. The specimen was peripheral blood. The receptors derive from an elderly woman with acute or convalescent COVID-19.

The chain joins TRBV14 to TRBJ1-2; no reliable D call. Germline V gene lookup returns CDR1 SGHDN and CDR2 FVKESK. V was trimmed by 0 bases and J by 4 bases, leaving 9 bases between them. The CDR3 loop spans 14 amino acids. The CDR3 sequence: CASSQDPQSYGYTF. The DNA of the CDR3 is TGTGCCAGCAGCCAAGATCCACAGAGCTATGGCTACACCTTC.

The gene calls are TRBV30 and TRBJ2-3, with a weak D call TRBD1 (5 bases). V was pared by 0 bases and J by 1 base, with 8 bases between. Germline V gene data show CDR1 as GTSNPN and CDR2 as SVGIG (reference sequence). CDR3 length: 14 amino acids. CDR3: CAWSVGAGTDTQYF. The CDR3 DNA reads TGTGCCTGGAGTGTAGGGGCGGGCACAGATACGCAGTATTTT.

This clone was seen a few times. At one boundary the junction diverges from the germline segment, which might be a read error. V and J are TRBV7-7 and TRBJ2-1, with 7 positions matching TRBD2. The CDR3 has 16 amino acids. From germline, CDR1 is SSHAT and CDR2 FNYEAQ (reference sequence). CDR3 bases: TGTGCTAGCAGTTCAATCAGCGGGGCTCTACTTAATGAGCAGTTCTTC. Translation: CASSSISGALLNEQFF.

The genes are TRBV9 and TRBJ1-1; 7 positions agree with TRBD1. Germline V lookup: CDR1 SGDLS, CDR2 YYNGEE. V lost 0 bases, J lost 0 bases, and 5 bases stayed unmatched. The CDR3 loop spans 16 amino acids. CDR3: CASSVVGGKMNTEAFF. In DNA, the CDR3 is TGTGCCAGCAGCGTAGTAGGGGGCAAGATGAACACTGAAGCTTTCTTT.

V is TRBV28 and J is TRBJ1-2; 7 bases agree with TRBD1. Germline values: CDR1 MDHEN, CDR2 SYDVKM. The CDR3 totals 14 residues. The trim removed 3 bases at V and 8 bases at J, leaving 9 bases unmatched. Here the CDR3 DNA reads TGTGCCAGCAGTTTTTCGGAGGGGGCGCGGGGCTACACCTTC. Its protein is CASSFSEGARGYTF.

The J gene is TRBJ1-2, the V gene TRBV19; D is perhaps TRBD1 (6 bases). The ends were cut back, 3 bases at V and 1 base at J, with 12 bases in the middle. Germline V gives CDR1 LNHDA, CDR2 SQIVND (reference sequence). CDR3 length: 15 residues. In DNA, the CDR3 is TGTGCCAGTAGTATCCTCGGGGGGCTTAACTATGGCTACACCTTC. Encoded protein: CASSILGGLNYGYTF. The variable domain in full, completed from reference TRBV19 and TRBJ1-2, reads DGGITQSPKYLFRKEGQNVTLSCEQNLNHDAMYWYRQDPGQGLRLIYYSQIVNDFQKGDIAEGYSVSREKKESFPLTVTSAQKNPTAFYLCASSILGGLNYGYTFGSGTRLTVV.

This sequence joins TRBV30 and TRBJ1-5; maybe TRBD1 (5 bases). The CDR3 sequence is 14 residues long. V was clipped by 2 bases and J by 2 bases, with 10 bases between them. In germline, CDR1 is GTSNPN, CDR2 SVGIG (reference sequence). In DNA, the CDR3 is TGTGCCTGGAGTCAGGGCATCGGCAATCAGCCCCAGCATTTT. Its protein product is CAWSQGIGNQPQHF.

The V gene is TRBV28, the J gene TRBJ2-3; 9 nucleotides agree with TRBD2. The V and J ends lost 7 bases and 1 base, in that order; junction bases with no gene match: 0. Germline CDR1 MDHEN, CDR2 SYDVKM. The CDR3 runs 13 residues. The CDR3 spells CASKRGGTDTQYF. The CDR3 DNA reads TGTGCCAGCAAGCGGGGGGGCACAGATACGCAGTATTTT.

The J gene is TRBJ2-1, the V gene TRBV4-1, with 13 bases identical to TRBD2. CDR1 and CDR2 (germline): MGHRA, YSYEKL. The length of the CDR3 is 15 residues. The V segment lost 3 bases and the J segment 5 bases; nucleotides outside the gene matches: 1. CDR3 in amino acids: CASSQTSGGHNEQFF. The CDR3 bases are TGCGCCAGCAGCCAGACTAGCGGGGGGCACAATGAGCAGTTCTTC.